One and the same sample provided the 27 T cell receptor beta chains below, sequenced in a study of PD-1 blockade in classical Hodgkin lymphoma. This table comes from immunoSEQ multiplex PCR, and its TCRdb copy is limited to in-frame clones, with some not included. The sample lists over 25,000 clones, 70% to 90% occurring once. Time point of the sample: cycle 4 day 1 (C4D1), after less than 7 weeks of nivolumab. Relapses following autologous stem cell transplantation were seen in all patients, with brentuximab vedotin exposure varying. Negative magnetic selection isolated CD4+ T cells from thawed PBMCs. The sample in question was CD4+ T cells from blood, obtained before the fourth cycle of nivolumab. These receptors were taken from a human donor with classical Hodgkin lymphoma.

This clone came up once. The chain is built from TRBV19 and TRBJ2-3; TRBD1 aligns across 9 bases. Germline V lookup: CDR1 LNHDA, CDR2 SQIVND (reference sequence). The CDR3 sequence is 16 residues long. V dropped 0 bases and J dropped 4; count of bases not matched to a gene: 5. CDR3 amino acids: CASSIDGTGYADTQYF. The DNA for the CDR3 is TGTGCCAGTAGTATAGATGGGACAGGGTACGCAGATACGCAGTATTTT.

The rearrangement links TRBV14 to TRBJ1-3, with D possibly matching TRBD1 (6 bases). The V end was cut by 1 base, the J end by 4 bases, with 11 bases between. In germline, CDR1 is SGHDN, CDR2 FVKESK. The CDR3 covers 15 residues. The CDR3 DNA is TGTGCCAGCAGCCAAGGCTGGGGGCCGGGAAACACCATATATTTT. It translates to CASSQGWGPGNTIYF.

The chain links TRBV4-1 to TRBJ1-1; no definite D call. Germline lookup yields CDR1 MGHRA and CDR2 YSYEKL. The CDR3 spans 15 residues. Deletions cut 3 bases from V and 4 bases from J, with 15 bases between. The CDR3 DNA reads TGCGCCAGCAGCCACCTGGAGAAGTTGCTCACTGAAGCTTTCTTT. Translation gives CASSHLEKLLTEAFF.

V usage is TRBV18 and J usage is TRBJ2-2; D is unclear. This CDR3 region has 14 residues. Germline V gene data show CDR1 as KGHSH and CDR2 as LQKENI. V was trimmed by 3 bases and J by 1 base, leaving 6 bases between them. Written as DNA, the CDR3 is TGTGCCAGCTCACCGGCGGTGAACACCGGGGAGCTGTTTTTT. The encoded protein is CASSPAVNTGELFF.

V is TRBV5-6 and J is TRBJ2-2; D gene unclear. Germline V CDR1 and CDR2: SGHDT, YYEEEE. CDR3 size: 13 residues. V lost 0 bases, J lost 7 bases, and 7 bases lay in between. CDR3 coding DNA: TGTGCCAGCAGCTTGGACATCCACGGGGAGCTGTTTTTT. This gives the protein CASSLDIHGELFF. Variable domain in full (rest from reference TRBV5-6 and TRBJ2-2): DAGVTQSPTHLIKTRGQQVTLRCSPKSGHDTVSWYQQALGQGPQFIFQYYEEEERQRGNFPDRFSGHQFPNYSSELNVNALLLGDSALYLCASSLDIHGELFFGEGSRLTVL.

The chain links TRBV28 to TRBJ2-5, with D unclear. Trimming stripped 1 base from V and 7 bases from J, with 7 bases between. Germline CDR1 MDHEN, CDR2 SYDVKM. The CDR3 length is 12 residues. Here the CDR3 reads CASSLYVGTQYF. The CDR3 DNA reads TGTGCCAGCAGTTTATACGTCGGGACCCAGTACTTC.

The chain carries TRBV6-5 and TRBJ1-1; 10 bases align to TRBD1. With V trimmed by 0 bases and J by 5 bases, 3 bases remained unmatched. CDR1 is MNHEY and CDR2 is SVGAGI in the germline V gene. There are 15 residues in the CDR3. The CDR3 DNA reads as TGTGCCAGCAGTTACTCCGGACAGGGGGGGACTGAAGCTTTCTTT. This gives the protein CASSYSGQGGTEAFF.

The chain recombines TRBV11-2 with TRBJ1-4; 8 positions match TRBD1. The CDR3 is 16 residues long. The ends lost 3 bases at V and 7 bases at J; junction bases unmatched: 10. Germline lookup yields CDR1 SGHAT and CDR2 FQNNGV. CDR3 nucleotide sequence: TGTGCCAGCAGCTTTCCACGACAGGGGCCAGGTGAAAAACTGTTTTTT. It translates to CASSFPRQGPGEKLFF.

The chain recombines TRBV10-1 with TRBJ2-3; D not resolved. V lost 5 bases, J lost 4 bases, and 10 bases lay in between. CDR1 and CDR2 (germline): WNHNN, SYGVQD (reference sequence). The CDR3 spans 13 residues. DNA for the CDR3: TGCGCCAGCAGTAGGCAGTTTCCAGATACGCAGTATTTT. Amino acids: CASSRQFPDTQYF.

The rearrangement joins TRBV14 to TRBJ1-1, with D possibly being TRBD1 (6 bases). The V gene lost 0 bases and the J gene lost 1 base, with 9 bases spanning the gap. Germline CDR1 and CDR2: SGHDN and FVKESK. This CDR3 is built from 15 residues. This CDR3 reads CASSQEGRGNTEAFF. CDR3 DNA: TGTGCCAGCAGCCAAGAGGGCAGGGGGAACACTGAAGCTTTCTTT.

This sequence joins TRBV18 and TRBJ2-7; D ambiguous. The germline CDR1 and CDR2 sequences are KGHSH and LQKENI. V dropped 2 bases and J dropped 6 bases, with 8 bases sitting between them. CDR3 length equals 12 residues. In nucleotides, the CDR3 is TGTGCCAGCTCACCAGAAGTGGGCGAGCAGTACTTC. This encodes CASSPEVGEQYF.

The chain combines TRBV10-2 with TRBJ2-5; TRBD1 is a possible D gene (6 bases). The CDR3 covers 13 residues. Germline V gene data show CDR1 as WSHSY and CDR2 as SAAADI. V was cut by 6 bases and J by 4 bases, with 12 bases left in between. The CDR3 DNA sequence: TGCGCCAGCAGCCTGACAGGAGGAGAGACCCAGTACTTC. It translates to CASSLTGGETQYF.

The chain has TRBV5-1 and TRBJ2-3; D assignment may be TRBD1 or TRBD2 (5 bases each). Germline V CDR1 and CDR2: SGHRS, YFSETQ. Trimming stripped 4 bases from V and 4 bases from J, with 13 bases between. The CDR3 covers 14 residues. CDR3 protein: CASSGTTPPDTQYF. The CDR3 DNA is TGCGCCAGCAGCGGGACGACACCCCCAGATACGCAGTATTTT.

CDR3 in amino acids: CASSPTPDGGQTQYF. CDR3 nucleotide sequence: TGCGCCAGCAGCCCTACCCCGGATGGGGGACAGACCCAGTACTTC. This chain joins TRBV4-1 and TRBJ2-5, with D perhaps TRBD1 or TRBD2 (5 bases each). The CDR3 has 15 residues. The ends were cut back, 4 bases at V and 6 bases at J, with 18 bases in the middle. Looked up from germline, CDR1 is MGHRA and CDR2 is YSYEKL.

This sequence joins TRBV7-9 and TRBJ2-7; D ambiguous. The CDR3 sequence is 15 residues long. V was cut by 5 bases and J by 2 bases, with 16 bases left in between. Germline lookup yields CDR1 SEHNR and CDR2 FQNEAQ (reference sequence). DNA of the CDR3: TGTGCCAGCAGCCTTGACTGGACCGATCCCTACGAGCAGTACTTC. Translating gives CASSLDWTDPYEQYF.

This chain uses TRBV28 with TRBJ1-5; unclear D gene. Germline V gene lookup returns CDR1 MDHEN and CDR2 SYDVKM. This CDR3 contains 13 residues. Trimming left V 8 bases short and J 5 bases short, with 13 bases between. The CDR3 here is CASGLNSDQPQHF. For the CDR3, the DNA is TGTGCCAGCGGCCTAAACTCGGATCAGCCCCAGCATTTT.

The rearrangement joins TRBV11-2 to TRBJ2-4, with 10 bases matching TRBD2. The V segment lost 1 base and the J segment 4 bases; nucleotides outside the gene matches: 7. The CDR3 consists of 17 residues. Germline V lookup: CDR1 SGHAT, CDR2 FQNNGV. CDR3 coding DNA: TGTGCCAGCAGCTTAGTTGGACTAGCGGATCGAAAAAACATTCAGTACTTC. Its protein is CASSLVGLADRKNIQYF.

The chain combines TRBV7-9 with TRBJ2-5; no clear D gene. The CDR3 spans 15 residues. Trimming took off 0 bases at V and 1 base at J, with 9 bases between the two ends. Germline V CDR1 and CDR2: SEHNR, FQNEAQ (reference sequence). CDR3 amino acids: CASSLALEFQETQYF. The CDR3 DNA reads TGTGCCAGCAGCTTAGCTCTGGAATTCCAAGAGACCCAGTACTTC.

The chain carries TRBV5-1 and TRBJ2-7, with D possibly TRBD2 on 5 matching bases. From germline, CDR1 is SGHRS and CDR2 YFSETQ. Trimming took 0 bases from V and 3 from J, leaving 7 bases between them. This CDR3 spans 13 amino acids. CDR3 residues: CASSLEGSYEQYF. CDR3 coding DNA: TGCGCCAGCAGCTTGGAAGGGAGCTACGAGCAGTACTTC.

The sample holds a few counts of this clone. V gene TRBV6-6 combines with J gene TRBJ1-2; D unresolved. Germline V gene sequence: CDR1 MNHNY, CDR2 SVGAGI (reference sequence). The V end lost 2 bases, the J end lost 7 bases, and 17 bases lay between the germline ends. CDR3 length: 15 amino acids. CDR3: CASSYTEGLTSGYTF. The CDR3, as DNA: TGTGCCAGCAGTTACACGGAGGGTTTAACAAGTGGCTACACCTTC.

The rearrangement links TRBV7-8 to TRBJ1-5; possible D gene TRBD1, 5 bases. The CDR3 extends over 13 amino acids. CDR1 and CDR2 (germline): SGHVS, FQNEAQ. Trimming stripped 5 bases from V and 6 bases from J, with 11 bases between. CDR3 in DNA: TGTGCCAGCAGCCACGGGGGGGGTCAGCCCCAGCATTTT. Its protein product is CASSHGGGQPQHF. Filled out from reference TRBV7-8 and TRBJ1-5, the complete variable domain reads GAGVSQSPRYKVAKRGQDVALRCDPISGHVSLFWYQQALGQGPEFLTYFQNEAQLDKSGLPSDRFFAERPEGSVSTLKIQRTQQEDSAVYLCASSHGGGQPQHFGDGTRLSIL.

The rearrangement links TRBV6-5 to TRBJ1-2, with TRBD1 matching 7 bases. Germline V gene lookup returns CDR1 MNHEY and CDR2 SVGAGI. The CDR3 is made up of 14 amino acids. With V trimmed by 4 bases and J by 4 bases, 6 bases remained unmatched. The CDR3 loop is CASSFDRAGYGYTF. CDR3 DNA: TGTGCCAGCAGTTTCGACAGGGCGGGCTATGGCTACACCTTC.

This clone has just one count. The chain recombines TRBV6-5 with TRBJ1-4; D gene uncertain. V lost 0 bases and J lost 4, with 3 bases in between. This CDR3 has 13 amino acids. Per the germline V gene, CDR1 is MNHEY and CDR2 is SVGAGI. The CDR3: CASSYSYNEKLFF. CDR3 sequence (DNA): TGTGCCAGCAGTTACTCCTATAATGAAAAACTGTTTTTT.

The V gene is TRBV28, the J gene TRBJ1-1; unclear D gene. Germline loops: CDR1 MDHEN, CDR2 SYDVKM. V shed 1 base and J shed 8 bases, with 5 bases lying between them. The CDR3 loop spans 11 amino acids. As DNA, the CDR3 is TGTGCCAGCAGTTTATACCACGAAGCTTTCTTT. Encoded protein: CASSLYHEAFF.

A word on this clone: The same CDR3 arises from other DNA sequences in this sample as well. This chain's CDR3 is CASSLSGDQPQHF. The CDR3 DNA follows: TGTGCCAGCAGCTTATCAGGGGACCAGCCCCAGCATTTT. V and J are TRBV7-9 and TRBJ1-5; a possible D gene is TRBD1 (6 bases). The V end lost 2 bases, the J end lost 7 bases, and 9 bases lay between the germline ends. The CDR3 sequence is 13 residues long. The germline gives CDR1 SEHNR, CDR2 FQNEAQ (reference sequence).

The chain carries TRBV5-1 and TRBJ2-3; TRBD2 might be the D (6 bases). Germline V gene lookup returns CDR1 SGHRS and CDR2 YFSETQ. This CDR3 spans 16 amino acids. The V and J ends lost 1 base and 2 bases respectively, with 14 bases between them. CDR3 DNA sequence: TGCGCCAGCAGCTTGTCCAGGCCTAGCGACACAGATACGCAGTATTTT. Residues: CASSLSRPSDTDTQYF.

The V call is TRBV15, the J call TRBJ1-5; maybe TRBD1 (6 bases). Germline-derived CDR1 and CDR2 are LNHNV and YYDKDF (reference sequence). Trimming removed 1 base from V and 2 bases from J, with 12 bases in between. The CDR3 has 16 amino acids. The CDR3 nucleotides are TGTGCCACCAGCAGAGGAGGAGCAGGGGGCAATCAGCCCCAGCATTTT. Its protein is CATSRGGAGGNQPQHF.